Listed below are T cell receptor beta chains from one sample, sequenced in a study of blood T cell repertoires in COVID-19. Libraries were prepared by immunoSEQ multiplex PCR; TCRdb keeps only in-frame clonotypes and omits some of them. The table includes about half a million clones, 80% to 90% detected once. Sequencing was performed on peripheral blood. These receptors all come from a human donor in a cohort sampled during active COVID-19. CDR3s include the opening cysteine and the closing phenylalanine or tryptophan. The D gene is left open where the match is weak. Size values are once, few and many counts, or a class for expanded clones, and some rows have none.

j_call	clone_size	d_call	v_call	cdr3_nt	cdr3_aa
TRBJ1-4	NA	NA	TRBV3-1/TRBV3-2	TGTGCCAGCAGCCTCCGACCACAGGGTGAAAAACTGTTTTTT	CASSLRPQGEKLFF
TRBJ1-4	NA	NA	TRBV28	TGTGCCAGCAGTTTGAGGGGAGGGGATGAAAAACTGTTTTTT	CASSLRGGDEKLFF
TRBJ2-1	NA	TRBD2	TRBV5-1	TGCGCCAGCAGCTCCAGACTAGCGGCCAATGAGCAGTTCTTC	CASSSRLAANEQFF
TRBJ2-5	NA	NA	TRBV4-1	TGCGCCAGCAGCCAAGGGTTAGGCCGGGTCAGGGGATTTGCAGAGACCCAGTACTTC	CASSQGLGRVRGFAETQYF
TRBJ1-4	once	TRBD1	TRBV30	TGTGCCTTGCAACCCGGGACAGGGGTCGAAAAACTGTTTTTT	CALQPGTGVEKLFF
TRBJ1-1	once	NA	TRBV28	TGTGCCAGCAGCGTTGAGGGCGAAGCTTTCTTT	CASSVEGEAFF
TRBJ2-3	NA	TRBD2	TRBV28	TGTGCCAGCAGTTCCGAAGCGGGAGGCCGACCAGATACGCAGTATTTT	CASSSEAGGRPDTQYF
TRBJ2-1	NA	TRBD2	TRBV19	TGTGCCAGCACGGGACTAGCGGGAATCGCCTACAATGAGCAGTTCTTC	CASTGLAGIAYNEQFF
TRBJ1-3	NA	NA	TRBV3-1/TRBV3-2	TGTGCCAGCAGCCAAGTTCTAAACACCATATATTTT	CASSQVLNTIYF
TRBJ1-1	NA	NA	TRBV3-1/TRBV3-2	TGTGCCAGCAGCCAGGACAGAAACACTGAAGCTTTCTTT	CASSQDRNTEAFF
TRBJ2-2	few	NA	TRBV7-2	TGTGCCAGCAGATGGTGGCAGGGCACCGGGGAGCTGTTTTTT	CASRWWQGTGELFF
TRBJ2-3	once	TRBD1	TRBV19	TGTGCCAGTAGTCGGGCGGTGGACAGGGGGCTAGGAAATACGCAGTATTTT	CASSRAVDRGLGNTQYF
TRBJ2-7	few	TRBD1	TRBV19	TGTGCCAGTAGTATGGGACAGGGGGCGTACTACGAGCAGTACTTC	CASSMGQGAYYEQYF
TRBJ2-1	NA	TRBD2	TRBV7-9	TGTGCCAGCAGCTCGGGGACTAGAGACTACAATGAGCAGTTCTTC	CASSSGTRDYNEQFF
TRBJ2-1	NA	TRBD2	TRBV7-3	TGTGCCAGCAGCTTAACCCGGGAGGTGGGTGTCAATGAGCAGTTCTTC	CASSLTREVGVNEQFF
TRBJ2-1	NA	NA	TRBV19	TGTGCCAGTAGTATACCCCAAAGCTCGAGCTCCTACAATGAGCAGTTCTTC	CASSIPQSSSSYNEQFF
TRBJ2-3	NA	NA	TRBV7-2	TGTGCCAGCAGCTTAGAATCAATTAGCACAGATACGCAGTATTTT	CASSLESISTDTQYF
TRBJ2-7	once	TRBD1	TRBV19	TGTGCCAGTAGTCTAAGACAGGGTTACTACGAGCAGTACTTC	CASSLRQGYYEQYF
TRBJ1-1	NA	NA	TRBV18	TGTGCCAGCCGGCCAGGGTTGAACACTGAAGCTTTCTTT	CASRPGLNTEAFF
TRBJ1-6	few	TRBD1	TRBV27	TGTGCCAGCAGTTACCTAGGAGACAGGGGAGATCCCTACTATAATTCACCCCTCCACTTT	CASSYLGDRGDPYYNSPLHF
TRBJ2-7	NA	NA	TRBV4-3	TGCGCCAGCAGCCAAGAGCCTGGGGCGGCCTACGAGCAGTACTTC	CASSQEPGAAYEQYF
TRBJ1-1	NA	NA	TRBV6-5	TGTGCCAGCAGTTATCACGAGGGGGGGACTGAAGCTTTCTTT	CASSYHEGGTEAFF
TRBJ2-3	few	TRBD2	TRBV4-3	TGCGCCAGCAGCCAAGATAGCGGGAGGTTTGCGCAGTATTTT	CASSQDSGRFAQYF
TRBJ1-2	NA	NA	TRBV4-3	TGCGCCAGCAGCCAATTTCCAGTGAATGGCTACACCTTC	CASSQFPVNGYTF
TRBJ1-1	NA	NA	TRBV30	TGTGCCTGGAGTGAAGATTCCGCGGAAGCTTTCTTT	CAWSEDSAEAFF
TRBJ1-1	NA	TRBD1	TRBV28	TGTGCCAGTCACTACCGGGACAGACTCTTCGAAGCTTTCTTT	CASHYRDRLFEAFF
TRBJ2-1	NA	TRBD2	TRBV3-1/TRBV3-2	TGTGCCAGCAGCCGGGTTGGTAGCGGGAGGGGTAATGAGCAGTTCTTC	CASSRVGSGRGNEQFF
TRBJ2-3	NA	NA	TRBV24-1	TGTGCCACCAGGAACGGGAACGCAGATACGCAGTATTTT	CATRNGNADTQYF
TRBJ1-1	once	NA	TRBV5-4	TGTGCCAGCAGCTTGGAGCGGCTAGCGGCGAGCACTGAAGCTTTCTTT	CASSLERLAASTEAFF
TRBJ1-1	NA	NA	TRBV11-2	TGTGCCAGCAGATTAAAGGGGCCCACTGAAGCTTTCTTT	CASRLKGPTEAFF
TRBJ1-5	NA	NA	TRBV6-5	TGTGCCAGCAGTTACTCTGGGCGGGCGGATCTACCCCAGCATTTT	CASSYSGRADLPQHF
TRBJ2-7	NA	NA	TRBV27	TGTGCCAGCAGCCTAACTTTAGCGGACAACTCCTACGAGCAGTACTTC	CASSLTLADNSYEQYF
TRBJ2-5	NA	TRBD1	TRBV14	TGTGCCAGCAGCCAAACAGGGACAGGGGGAGAGACCCAGTACTTC	CASSQTGTGGETQYF
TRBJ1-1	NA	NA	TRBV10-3	TGTGCCATCAGTGAGTTAGGCAGGGGAAGGGCTGAAGCTTTCTTT	CAISELGRGRAEAFF
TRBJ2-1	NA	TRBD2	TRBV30	TGTGCCCGGGGGGAGGGACTGGGCGACAATGAGCAGTTCTTC	CARGEGLGDNEQFF
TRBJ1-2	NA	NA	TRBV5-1	TGCGCCAGCAGCTCACAGGGTTCTAACTATGGCTACACCTTC	CASSSQGSNYGYTF
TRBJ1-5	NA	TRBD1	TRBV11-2	TGTGCCAGCAGCTTAGTAGGGGGCGCAGGGCAGCCCCAGCATTTT	CASSLVGGAGQPQHF
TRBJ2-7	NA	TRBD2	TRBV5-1	TGCGCCAGCAGCATCAGCGGGAGGGCCGAGTACGAGCAGTACTTC	CASSISGRAEYEQYF
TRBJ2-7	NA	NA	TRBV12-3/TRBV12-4	TGTGCCAGCAGCCCTCTAGGGGGCTACGAGCAGTACTTC	CASSPLGGYEQYF
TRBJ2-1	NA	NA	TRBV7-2	TGTGCCAGTCTTAGGGGGGGCTGGTCCTACAATGAGCAGTTCTTC	CASLRGGWSYNEQFF
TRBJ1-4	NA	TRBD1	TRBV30	TGTGCCTGGAGTAAGGGACAGGGGAGGGAAAAACTGTTTTTT	CAWSKGQGREKLFF
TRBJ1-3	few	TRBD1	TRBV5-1	TGCGCCAGCGGGGGACAGGGAAACACCATATATTTT	CASGGQGNTIYF